This passage covers 21 T cell receptor beta chains from one sample sequenced in a study of identical twins. TCRdb fed the 5' RACE reads into MiXCR, producing one record per CDR3 protein. The table shows roughly 770,000 distinct CDR3 sequences, with around a sixth occurring only once. These records were also assigned to another study, of T cells expressing NK-cell markers.

The sequencing input was PBMCs. Source of these receptors: a woman aged 18-29 years in good health.

This clonotype has just a few counts. V is TRBV29-1 and J is TRBJ2-1; D not certain. Germline V lookup: CDR1 SQVTM, CDR2 ANQGSEA. The V end was cut by 0 bases, the J end by 3 bases, with 6 bases between. This CDR3 comprises 13 residues. The CDR3 DNA is TGCAGCGTTGAAGACCCTAACTACAATGAGCAGTTCTTC. Protein product: CSVEDPNYNEQFF.

The chain carries TRBV20-1 and TRBJ2-5; D is perhaps TRBD1 (6 bases). V was pared by 3 bases and J by 2 bases, with 10 bases between. This CDR3 contains 13 residues. The germline V gene encodes CDR1 DFQATT and CDR2 SNEGSKA (reference sequence). This CDR3 is CSASSGQQETQYF. CDR3 coding DNA: TGCAGTGCTAGTTCCGGACAGCAAGAGACCCAGTACTTC.

CDR3 loop: CASSLTRWGSETQYF. The DNA for the CDR3 is TGTGCCAGCAGCTTAACGCGGTGGGGGTCGGAGACCCAGTACTTC. The rearrangement links TRBV11-2 to TRBJ2-5; D is tentatively TRBD1 or TRBD2 (5 bases each). The germline V and J ends were trimmed by 2 bases and 5 bases, with 15 bases remaining between them. The germline gives CDR1 SGHAT, CDR2 FQNNGV. The CDR3 is made up of 15 amino acids.

CDR3 nucleotides: TGCAGTGCTAAGACCTCTAGCGGGGGTTTCAATGAGCAGTTCTTC. Protein sequence: CSAKTSSGGFNEQFF. The chain couples TRBV20-1 to TRBJ2-1; TRBD2 aligns across 10 bases. The CDR3 has 15 residues. Germline V gene lookup returns CDR1 DFQATT and CDR2 SNEGSKA (reference sequence). V dropped 4 bases and J dropped 6; count of bases not matched to a gene: 9.

This clonotype was observed a handful of times. The V call is TRBV6-1, the J call TRBJ2-7; 8 positions match TRBD1. The CDR3 is 14 residues long. V lost 3 bases and J lost 3; bases outside the gene matches: 4. From germline, CDR1 is MNHNS and CDR2 SASEGT. The CDR3 DNA reads TGTGCCAGCAGTGATGGGACAGGTGGCTACGAGCAGTACTTC. Translation: CASSDGTGGYEQYF.

The V call is TRBV20-1, the J call TRBJ2-4; D is unresolved. The length of the CDR3 is 15 residues. Germline CDR1 reads DFQATT; CDR2 reads SNEGSKA (reference sequence). The germline V and J ends were trimmed by 3 bases and 0 bases, with 12 bases remaining between them. DNA for the CDR3: TGCAGTGCTAGCCCCCTGACCGTAGCCAAAAACATTCAGTACTTC. This sequence encodes CSASPLTVAKNIQYF.

This clonotype was seen only a few times. The chain couples TRBV5-1 to TRBJ2-6; D uncertain. V dropped 2 bases and J dropped 0 bases, with 21 bases sitting between them. Per the germline V gene, CDR1 is SGHRS and CDR2 is YFSETQ. The length of the CDR3 is 20 residues. This CDR3 is CASSLRLRTKPSSGANVLTF. The DNA of the CDR3 is TGCGCCAGCAGCTTACGCCTCCGAACCAAACCTTCCTCTGGGGCCAACGTCCTGACTTTC.

V usage is TRBV6-5 and J usage is TRBJ2-1; the match to TRBD2 covers 9 bases. The germline V gene encodes CDR1 MNHEY and CDR2 SVGAGI. V was pared by 3 bases and J by 4 bases, with 7 bases of the junction left unmatched. This CDR3 has 16 residues. Here the CDR3 reads CASSYRSSGNYNEQFF. The CDR3 DNA follows: TGTGCCAGCAGTTATCGGTCTAGCGGGAATTACAATGAGCAGTTCTTC.

The CDR3 loop is CASSTESADHSYEQYF. The CDR3 DNA reads as TGTGCCAGCAGTACGGAATCAGCGGATCATTCCTACGAGCAGTACTTC. The rearrangement uses TRBV12-3 or TRBV12-4 and TRBJ2-7; tentative D call: TRBD2 (5 bases). The CDR3 is made up of 16 amino acids. Trimming took off 5 bases at V and 1 base at J, with 18 bases between the two ends.

CDR3 nucleotide sequence: TGTGCCAGCAGTTACTGGCGGGGCAGGAGCACAGATACGCAGTATTTT. Translating it yields CASSYWRGRSTDTQYF. V usage is TRBV6-5 and J usage is TRBJ2-3; weak D call: TRBD2 (6 bases). The CDR3 is 16 amino acids. Between the trimmed V and J ends, which lost 1 base and 0 bases, there was a span of 11 bases. From germline, CDR1 is MNHEY and CDR2 SVGAGI.

This clonotype was picked up a small number of times. The V gene is TRBV20-1, the J gene TRBJ2-3; 8 nucleotides agree with TRBD1. Germline CDR1 DFQATT, CDR2 SNEGSKA (reference sequence). The CDR3 loop spans 15 amino acids. The trim removed 0 bases at V and 4 bases at J, leaving 6 bases unmatched. CDR3 sequence reads: CSARDSGQGPDTQYF. CDR3 in DNA: TGCAGTGCTAGAGATTCCGGACAGGGACCAGATACGCAGTATTTT.

The chain links TRBV7-2 to TRBJ2-7; D might be TRBD1 (6 bases). CDR3 length equals 16 residues. CDR1 is SGHTA, CDR2 FQGNSA, per germline. The V and J ends lost 5 bases and 4 bases respectively, with 21 bases between them. The CDR3 reads CASSPPRTVWWYEQYF. The CDR3 nucleotides are TGTGCCAGCAGCCCCCCTCGGACAGTCTGGTGGTACGAGCAGTACTTC.

The gene calls are TRBV13 and TRBJ1-3; D remains unclear. CDR3 length: 13 residues. Germline loops: CDR1 PRHDT, CDR2 FYEKMQ (reference sequence). V lost 7 bases, J lost 0 bases, and 7 bases lay in between. Written as DNA, the CDR3 is TGTGCCAGCAACCCTATCTCTGGAAACACCATATATTTT. This sequence encodes CASNPISGNTIYF.

The gene calls are TRBV7-9 and TRBJ2-2; TRBD1 aligns across 12 bases. The J segment lost 6 bases and the V segment lost 7 bases, leaving 9 bases of the junction unmatched. Germline loops: CDR1 SEHNR, CDR2 FQNEAQ (reference sequence). There are 16 residues in the CDR3. The CDR3 loop is CASTPRDRGRPGELFF. DNA for the CDR3: TGTGCCAGCACCCCGAGGGACAGGGGGCGCCCCGGGGAGCTGTTTTTT.

There are a few counts of this clonotype. The V call is TRBV20-1, the J call TRBJ1-3; possibly TRBD1 for D (5 bases). The CDR3 covers 11 residues. Germline V gives CDR1 DFQATT, CDR2 SNEGSKA (reference sequence). CDR3 DNA sequence: TGCAATACGGGGGGGGGAAACACCATATATTTT. Residues: CNTGGGNTIYF.

A few counts support this clonotype. The chain links TRBV7-9 to TRBJ2-7; 11 bases are a match to TRBD2. The CDR3 is made up of 15 amino acids. Germline loops: CDR1 SEHNR, CDR2 FQNEAQ (reference sequence). V lost 8 bases to trimming and J lost 6 bases; unmatched junction nucleotides: 12. The CDR3: CASLDGLAGGGEQYF. Written as DNA, the CDR3 is TGTGCCAGCCTAGACGGTCTAGCGGGAGGAGGCGAGCAGTACTTC. The entire variable domain, with the rest obtained from reference TRBV7-9 and TRBJ2-7, is as follows: DTGVSQNPRHKITKRGQNVTFRCDPISEHNRLYWYRQTLGQGPEFLTYFQNEAQLEKSRLLSDRFSAERPKGSFSTLEIQRTEQGDSAMYLCASLDGLAGGGEQYFGPGTRLTVT.

Remarks on this clonotype: This CDR3 fails to terminate in the conserved phenylalanine or tryptophan, so it likely reflects a read error. The rearrangement uses TRBV30 and TRBJ1-1; the D gene is possibly TRBD1 (5 bases). Germline lookup yields CDR1 GTSNPN and CDR2 SVGIG (reference sequence). The CDR3 has 14 residues. Trimming took off 5 bases at V and 4 bases at J, with 17 bases between the two ends. The CDR3 nucleotides are TGTGCCTGGGCCAAGGGACTTCTAGGCACTGAAGCTTTCTTA. This codes for CAWAKGLLGTEAFL.

The chain joins TRBV9 to TRBJ2-7; D is perhaps TRBD2 (5 bases). V shed 3 bases and J shed 0 bases, with 10 bases lying between them. Germline assignment: CDR1 SGDLS and CDR2 YYNGEE. The CDR3 totals 14 residues. The DNA for the CDR3 is TGTGCCAGCAGCGGTCAAACTAGCTCCTACGAGCAGTACTTC. Translating gives CASSGQTSSYEQYF.

This clonotype occurred a few times. The CDR3 loop is CASRNNRDPYNEQFF. The CDR3 nucleotides are TGCGCCAGCAGGAATAACAGGGACCCGTACAATGAGCAGTTCTTC. The genes are TRBV5-1 and TRBJ2-1, with TRBD1 as a possible D gene (6 bases). V was trimmed by 5 bases and J by 4 bases, leaving 16 bases between them. The CDR3 is 15 amino acids. Germline V gene data show CDR1 as SGHRS and CDR2 as YFSETQ.

This clonotype has only a few counts. V and J are TRBV12-3 or TRBV12-4 and TRBJ2-5; TRBD2 matches 8 bases. This CDR3 is built from 15 residues. V gave up 4 bases and J gave up 5 bases; unmatched junction bases: 9. CDR3 region: CASSSGTSRLETQYF. The CDR3 DNA is TGTGCCAGCAGTTCCGGGACTAGTCGTTTGGAGACCCAGTACTTC.

This clonotype turned up a few times. The V call is TRBV24-1, the J call TRBJ2-1; D assignment may be TRBD1 or TRBD2 (6 bases each). Trimming took 10 bases from V and 12 from J, leaving 18 bases between them. Per germline, CDR1 KGHDR and CDR2 SFDVKD. There are 12 residues in the CDR3. The CDR3 region is CATKPGAQVQFF. CDR3 coding DNA: TGTGCCACAAAGCCGGGGGCCCAAGTGCAGTTCTTC.